The source of this T cell receptor (beta chain) is a study of persistence of HIV-infected CD4 T cells. Study context: The sample holds CD4+ T cells responsive to CMV or HIV-1 Gag.

General study findings and limits: Antigen-responding cells were enriched for degenerate expanded CDR3beta sequences.

Sequencing used immunoSEQ version 4 in survey mode. Template was genomic DNA at 10 ng/uL, with up to 1 ug used per sample. Repertoires were generated with immunoSEQ multiplex PCR, while TCRdb's copy carries only in-frame clones and drops some. The sample consists of about 36,000 clones, 70% to 90% of them appearing once. Turning to this clone: Its antigen remains unknown.

The stimulus was an HIV-1 Gag 15-mer peptide pool, 0.8 to 1 ug/peptide/mL. CD40L/CD69 double-negative CD45RO-high memory CD4+ T cells were collected. Adults with HIV-1 started suppressive ART while chronically infected. This CDR3 is built from 12 residues. The germline CDR1 and CDR2 sequences are KGHSH and LQKENI. V lost 6 bases, J lost 6 bases, and 2 bases stayed unmatched. The rearrangement links TRBV18 to TRBJ1-5; 7 nucleotides line up with TRBD1. The sequences come from cultured CD4+ T cells from PBMCs, collected from a patient who received antiretroviral therapy. This TCR came from an adult with HIV. The donor label of this sample is uncertain. CDR3 nucleotides: TGTGCCAGCTCGACAGGGACTCAGCCCCAGCATTTT. Protein product: CASSTGTQPQHF.